Below are 22 T cell receptor beta chains sequenced from a single sample in a study of CD8 T cells in Susac syndrome (dated by TCRdb to between 2017 and 2020). Libraries were constructed by the immunoSEQ multiplex PCR assay. RNA was extracted using the RNeasy kit, and about 0.5 to 1 ug of the RNA was reverse transcribed with random hexamers. TCRdb reran the public reads through fastp at Q25 and MiXCR, keeping productive beta chains. Each CDR3 protein appears once, grouped with its most common genes and DNA. In this sample the table shows some 100,000 distinct CDR3 sequences, around 93% of which occur a single time. In total, the top ten clones hold over 0.1% of the sample. The sample comprised CD8+ T cells from PBMCs. These receptors came from a human donor in good health.

The J gene is TRBJ2-7, the V gene TRBV25-1; D not resolved. V was trimmed by 5 bases and J by 2 bases, leaving 7 bases between them. The CDR3 consists of 12 residues. Germline loops: CDR1 MGHDK, CDR2 SYGVNS. The CDR3 sequence is CASSYQTYEQYF. CDR3 DNA sequence: TGTGCCAGCAGTTACCAGACCTACGAGCAGTACTTC.

V is TRBV10-3 and J is TRBJ2-6; the D gene is possibly TRBD1 (5 bases). V was pared by 4 bases and J by 0 bases, with 19 bases between. Germline values: CDR1 ENHRY, CDR2 SYGVKD. The CDR3 is 19 amino acids. CDR3 nucleotides: TGTGCCATCAGTGGGTCGGTGGGGCAGAGTTACTCTGGGGCCAACGTCCTGACTTTC. Encoded protein: CAISGSVGQSYSGANVLTF.

For the CDR3, the DNA is TGTGCCAGCAGCCCCTACTCAGATCGAACTGGGGAGCTGTTTTTT. It encodes CASSPYSDRTGELFF. The chain combines TRBV7-2 with TRBJ2-2; D is ambiguous. The germline V gene has CDR1 SGHTA and CDR2 FQGNSA. This CDR3 region has 15 residues. V was clipped by 5 bases and J by 8 bases, with 18 bases between them.

There are a few counts of this clonotype. V is TRBV15 and J is TRBJ2-7, with 14 bases fitting TRBD2. Germline CDR1 LNHNV, CDR2 YYDKDF (reference sequence). The CDR3 contains 15 residues. V lost 5 bases and J lost 3; bases outside the gene matches: 3. The CDR3, as DNA: TGTGCCACCAGCCGGGGACTAGCGGGAGTCTACGAGCAGTACTTC. This gives the protein CATSRGLAGVYEQYF.

In this sample, this clonotype turned up once. The rearrangement joins TRBV12-3 or TRBV12-4 to TRBJ2-5; the D gene is possibly TRBD2 (6 bases). CDR3 size: 15 residues. V lost 5 bases and J 4 bases, leaving 17 bases between the germline ends. The CDR3 reads CASSLPIRGGETQYF. For the CDR3, the DNA is TGTGCCAGCAGTCTACCCATTAGGGGAGGAGAGACCCAGTACTTC.

The V call is TRBV5-1, the J call TRBJ2-1, with TRBD1 matching over 7 bases. The CDR3 is made up of 15 amino acids. J was trimmed by 5 bases and V by 0 bases; bases with no gene match: 5. Germline V gene sequence: CDR1 SGHRS, CDR2 YFSETQ. DNA of the CDR3: TGCGCCAGCAGCTTGGAGGGACAGAGCAACAATGAGCAGTTCTTC. Translated: CASSLEGQSNNEQFF.

J is TRBJ1-2 and V is TRBV29-1, with 7 positions matching TRBD1. CDR1 and CDR2 from the germline V gene are SQVTM and ANQGSEA. The CDR3 sequence is 15 residues long. V lost 0 bases and J lost 4; bases outside the gene matches: 8. Here the CDR3 DNA reads TGCAGCGTTGAAGAGTATAGGACAGGACGCTATGGCTACACCTTC. Translating gives CSVEEYRTGRYGYTF. Variable domain in full (rest from reference TRBV29-1 and TRBJ1-2): SAVISQKPSRDICQRGTSLTIQCQVDSQVTMMFWYRQQPGQSLTLIATANQGSEATYESGFVIDKFPISRPNLTFSTLTVSNMSPEDSSIYLCSVEEYRTGRYGYTFGSGTRLTVV.

The rearrangement uses TRBV4-3 and TRBJ2-7; TRBD1 matches at 8 bases. The CDR3 is made up of 12 amino acids. Germline V lookup: CDR1 LGHNA, CDR2 YSLEER. The V gene end was trimmed by 8 bases and the J gene end by 2 bases; junction bases not matched to a gene: 2. Here the CDR3 DNA reads TGCGCCAGCGGGACAGGTCCCTACGAGCAGTACTTC. Its translation: CASGTGPYEQYF.

The count of this clonotype is one. This sequence joins TRBV14 and TRBJ1-2, with D hard to call. This CDR3 is built from 14 residues. The V end lost 1 base, the J end lost 5 bases, and 11 bases lay between the germline ends. Germline CDR1 is SGHDN and CDR2 is FVKESK. CDR3 loop: CASSQVSSGYGYTF. CDR3 nucleotides: TGTGCCAGCAGCCAAGTTTCGTCCGGGTATGGCTACACCTTC.

The chain employs TRBV20-1 and TRBJ2-3, with D possibly TRBD1 on 6 matching bases. V was clipped by 6 bases and J by 13 bases, with 17 bases between them. CDR1 is DFQATT and CDR2 is SNEGSKA in the germline V gene (reference sequence). This CDR3 region has 11 residues. The CDR3, as DNA: TGCAGTGCCTCCCCAGGGGCCTTTGAGTATTTT. Translation: CSASPGAFEYF.

The chain couples TRBV7-2 to TRBJ1-1; D remains unclear. In germline, CDR1 is SGHTA, CDR2 FQGNSA. Trimming cost V 1 base and J 5 bases, with 14 bases left between them. This CDR3 comprises 15 residues. For the CDR3, the DNA is TGTGCCAGCAGCTTAGAAGTAGGGTTGGTAACTGAAGCTTTCTTT. Protein: CASSLEVGLVTEAFF.

The CDR3 loop is CASSPLGGTSTDTQYF. As DNA, the CDR3 is TGTGCCAGCAGTCCCCTAGGCGGGACTAGCACAGATACGCAGTATTTT. The V and J genes are TRBV6-2 or TRBV6-3 and TRBJ2-3; tentatively, D is TRBD2 (6 bases). V gave up 5 bases and J gave up 0 bases, with 15 bases separating them. The germline V gene has CDR1 MNHEY and CDR2 SVGEGT. The CDR3 length is 16 residues.

V is TRBV29-1 and J is TRBJ1-1; maybe TRBD1 (5 bases). Trimming took 1 base from V and 6 from J, leaving 21 bases between them. The CDR3 has 16 amino acids. Looked up from germline, CDR1 is SQVTM and CDR2 is ANQGSEA. In DNA, the CDR3 is TGCAGCGTTGAAGCGGGTCAAAGTGTGGGGGTCTCTGAAGCTTTCTTT. Translation: CSVEAGQSVGVSEAFF. Variable domain in full (rest from reference TRBV29-1 and TRBJ1-1): SAVISQKPSRDICQRGTSLTIQCQVDSQVTMMFWYRQQPGQSLTLIATANQGSEATYESGFVIDKFPISRPNLTFSTLTVSNMSPEDSSIYLCSVEAGQSVGVSEAFFGQGTRLTVV.

This rearrangement joins TRBV6-5 to TRBJ2-1, with D possibly called TRBD1 or TRBD2 (5 bases each). V shed 6 bases and J shed 4 bases, with 10 bases lying between them. The V gene's germline CDR1 is MNHEY and CDR2 SVGAGI. There are 13 residues in the CDR3. The CDR3 DNA sequence: TGTGCCAGCAGATGGGGGTCGTACAATGAGCAGTTCTTC. Its translation: CASRWGSYNEQFF.

This chain connects TRBV14 to TRBJ1-6; D perhaps matches TRBD1 (6 bases). The ends were cut back, 3 bases at V and 7 bases at J, with 16 bases in the middle. The CDR3 sequence is 16 residues long. Germline CDR1 is SGHDN and CDR2 is FVKESK. The CDR3, as DNA: TGTGCCAGCAGCCAGGTTGCGGGGCAGGGGAATTCACCCCTCCACTTT. This gives the protein CASSQVAGQGNSPLHF.

The rearrangement joins TRBV5-1 to TRBJ2-5; 7 nucleotides line up with TRBD1. V gave up 4 bases and J gave up 3 bases; unmatched junction bases: 9. CDR1 is SGHRS and CDR2 is YFSETQ in the germline V gene. The CDR3 consists of 15 residues. CDR3 sequence reads: CASSVARGSEETQYF. DNA of the CDR3: TGCGCCAGCAGCGTCGCCAGGGGGTCCGAAGAGACCCAGTACTTC. Using reference TRBV5-1 and TRBJ2-5 for the parts outside the CDR3, the full variable domain is KAGVTQTPRYLIKTRGQQVTLSCSPISGHRSVSWYQQTPGQGLQFLFEYFSETQRNKGNFPGRFSGRQFSNSRSEMNVSTLELGDSALYLCASSVARGSEETQYFGPGTRLLVL.

J is TRBJ1-1 and V is TRBV20-1, with a weak D call TRBD1 (5 bases). Germline V gives CDR1 DFQATT, CDR2 SNEGSKA (reference sequence). V lost 3 bases to trimming and J lost 0 bases, with 11 bases between them. The CDR3 is made up of 14 amino acids. Here the CDR3 DNA reads TGCAGTGCTAGTCCGGGACTCATGAACACTGAAGCTTTCTTT. Amino acid sequence: CSASPGLMNTEAFF.

CDR3 region: CASDGGQGRGYVNTEAFF. CDR3 DNA sequence: TGTGCCAGCGACGGGGGACAGGGCAGGGGGTATGTGAACACTGAAGCTTTCTTT. This chain uses TRBV5-6 with TRBJ1-1; 9 bases are shared with TRBD1. Trimming took 7 bases from V and 0 from J; bases not matched to a gene: 16. CDR3 size: 18 residues. Germline CDR1 is SGHDT and CDR2 is YYEEEE.

The rearrangement links TRBV7-9 to TRBJ1-1; possibly TRBD1 for D (6 bases). Trimming left V 5 bases short and J 2 bases short, with 12 bases between. CDR1 and CDR2 from the germline V gene are SEHNR and FQNEAQ (reference sequence). The CDR3 consists of 14 residues. The CDR3 DNA reads as TGTGCCAGCAGCCCTATGACAGGTAACACTGAAGCTTTCTTT. It codes for CASSPMTGNTEAFF.

The chain employs TRBV7-2 and TRBJ2-1; TRBD1 matches 7 bases. Germline trimming cut 4 bases from V and 7 bases from J; bases unmatched to any gene: 1. Germline loops: CDR1 SGHTA, CDR2 FQGNSA. This CDR3 has 12 residues. The CDR3 nucleotides are TGTGCCAGCAGCTCACAGGGGAATGAGCAGTTCTTC. It codes for CASSSQGNEQFF.

The gene calls are TRBV20-1 and TRBJ2-7; D unresolved. V was pared by 1 base and J by 0 bases, with 7 bases between. CDR1 DFQATT and CDR2 SNEGSKA come from the germline V gene (reference sequence). The CDR3 contains 13 residues. Here the CDR3 reads CSARGPSSYEQYF. The DNA for the CDR3 is TGCAGTGCTAGAGGTCCGTCCTCCTACGAGCAGTACTTC.

This chain connects TRBV7-9 to TRBJ2-1, with TRBD2 matching over 8 bases. CDR1 is SEHNR and CDR2 is FQNEAQ in the germline V gene (reference sequence). Trimming removed 5 bases from V and 0 bases from J; junction bases left unmatched: 12. The CDR3 consists of 18 residues. The CDR3 nucleotides read TGTGCCAGCAGCGGGACCGGGACTAGAAGCAGCTCCTACAATGAGCAGTTCTTC. Its protein product is CASSGTGTRSSSYNEQFF.